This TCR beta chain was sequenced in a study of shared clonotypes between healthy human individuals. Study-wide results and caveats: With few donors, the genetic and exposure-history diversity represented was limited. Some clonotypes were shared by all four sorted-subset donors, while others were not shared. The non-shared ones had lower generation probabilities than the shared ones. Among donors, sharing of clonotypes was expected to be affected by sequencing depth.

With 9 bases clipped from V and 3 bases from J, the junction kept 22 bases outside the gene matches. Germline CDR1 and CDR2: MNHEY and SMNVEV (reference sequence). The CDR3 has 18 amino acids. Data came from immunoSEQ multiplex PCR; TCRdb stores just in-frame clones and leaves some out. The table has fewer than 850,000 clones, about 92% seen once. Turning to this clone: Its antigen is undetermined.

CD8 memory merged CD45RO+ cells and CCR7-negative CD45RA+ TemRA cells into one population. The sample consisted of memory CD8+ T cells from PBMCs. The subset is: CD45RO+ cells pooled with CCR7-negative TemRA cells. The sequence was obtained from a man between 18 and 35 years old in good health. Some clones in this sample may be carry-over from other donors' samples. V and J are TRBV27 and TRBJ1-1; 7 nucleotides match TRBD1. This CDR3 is CARAFGHWTGTCHTEAFF. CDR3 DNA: TGTGCCAGGGCCTTCGGCCACTGGACAGGTACCTGCCACACTGAAGCTTTCTTT.